The rows below give T cell receptor beta chains drawn from one sample of a study of shared clonotypes between healthy human individuals. Sequencing was performed with immunoSEQ multiplex PCR; in TCRdb, only in-frame clones are kept and a portion is missing. The sample has roughly 530,000 clones, less than 96% seen once. Specimen: naive CD4+ T cells sorted from blood. The origin of the receptors is a woman under 40 in good health. Each CDR3 is given with its conserved first and last residue. Each record gives: J gene, V gene, clone size, D gene, CDR3 protein, CDR3 DNA. D genes are given only for firm matches. Size is omitted from some rows. Given values are once, few, many or a class for expanded clones.

>TRBJ2-7|TRBV18|.|.
CASSRDGLYEQYF
TGTGCCAGCTCACGGGACGGGCTCTACGAGCAGTACTTC
>TRBJ2-3|TRBV28|.|.
CASQGPTGTDTQYF
TGTGCCAGCCAGGGGCCGACAGGCACAGATACGCAGTATTTT
>TRBJ2-5|TRBV18|.|.
CASFVTSSETQYF
TGTGCCAGTTTCGTAACTAGTTCGGAGACCCAGTACTTC
>TRBJ2-7|TRBV30|.|.
CAWRTTGGGDGPYEQYF
TGTGCCTGGAGAACTACCGGTGGAGGGGATGGTCCCTACGAGCAGTACTTC
>TRBJ2-7|TRBV19|.|TRBD1
CASSPGHRTGRYEQYF
TGTGCCAGTAGTCCCGGACATAGGACAGGGAGGTACGAGCAGTACTTC
>TRBJ2-3|TRBV6-5|.|.
CASSLRTPSPTDTQYF
TGTGCCAGCAGTTTACGAACTCCCTCGCCCACAGATACGCAGTATTTT
>TRBJ1-1|TRBV2|.|TRBD1
CASSEQGARDTEAFF
TGTGCCAGCAGTGAACAGGGGGCTCGAGACACTGAAGCTTTCTTT
>TRBJ1-1|TRBV6-5|.|.
CASSYERTAEAFF
TGTGCCAGCAGTTACGAACGGACCGCTGAAGCTTTCTTT
>TRBJ2-1|TRBV10-3|.|.
CAISEGTPSDEQFF
TGTGCCATCAGTGAGGGGACCCCCAGCGATGAGCAGTTCTTC
>TRBJ2-7|TRBV19|.|.
CASSRAGPYEQYF
TGTGCCAGTAGTCGGGCAGGGCCCTACGAGCAGTACTTC
>TRBJ1-6|TRBV27|.|.
CASSLSAGRYNSPLHF
TGTGCCAGCAGTTTGTCAGCGGGACGGTATAATTCACCCCTCCACTTT
>TRBJ2-4|TRBV19|.|.
CASSIGAGTLNIQYF
TGTGCCAGTAGTATAGGGGCCGGGACCCTGAACATTCAGTACTTC
>TRBJ1-2|TRBV18|.|TRBD1
CASSPSLARIRDRENDGYTF
TGTGCCAGCTCGCCAAGCCTTGCCCGAATCCGGGACAGGGAAAACGATGGCTACACCTTC
>TRBJ1-4|TRBV11-2|.|TRBD1
CASSLGQATNEKLFF
TGTGCCAGCAGCTTGGGACAGGCAACTAATGAAAAACTGTTTTTT
>TRBJ1-4|TRBV27|once|TRBD1
CASSPGQGFGKLFF
TGTGCCAGCAGCCCGGGACAGGGGTTTGGAAAACTGTTTTTT
>TRBJ2-3|TRBV11-3|.|TRBD1
CASSFGGQGASTDTQYF
TGTGCCAGCAGCTTCGGGGGACAGGGGGCGAGCACAGATACGCAGTATTTT
>TRBJ2-7|TRBV2|.|TRBD2
CASSGLEIGEQYF
TGTGCCAGCTCGGGACTAGAGATTGGCGAGCAGTACTTC
>TRBJ1-2|TRBV29-1|.|TRBD1
CSVGTGVVNYGYTF
TGCAGCGTGGGGACAGGGGTAGTAAACTATGGCTACACCTTC
>TRBJ1-5|TRBV4-1|.|.
CASSQVLSMAANPHF
TGCGCCAGCAGCCAAGTCCTATCTATGGCAGCAAACCCGCATTTT
>TRBJ1-1|TRBV9|.|.
CASSVVPTGGRMNTEAFF
TGTGCCAGCAGCGTAGTACCCACCGGGGGGAGAATGAACACTGAAGCTTTCTTT
>TRBJ1-1|TRBV7-2|.|.
CASSPGRLAAFF
TGTGCCAGCAGCCCCGGGCGCCTGGCAGCTTTCTTT
>TRBJ2-1|TRBV2|.|TRBD1
CASSGASGQGLDEQFF
TGTGCCAGCAGTGGAGCCTCGGGACAGGGTCTTGATGAGCAGTTCTTC
>TRBJ1-2|TRBV2|.|.
CASSERQYYGYTF
TGTGCCAGCAGTGAACGACAGTACTATGGCTACACCTTC
>TRBJ2-1|TRBV6-1|.|TRBD2
CASTPLGLADNEQFF
TGTGCCAGCACCCCCCTGGGACTAGCGGACAATGAGCAGTTCTTC
>TRBJ1-1|TRBV6-5|.|.
CASITARGNTEAFF
TGTGCCAGCATTACAGCCAGGGGGAACACTGAAGCTTTCTTT
>TRBJ1-5|TRBV7-6|.|TRBD1
CASSAGTGGNQPQHF
TGTGCCAGCTCGGCCGGGACAGGGGGCAATCAGCCCCAGCATTTT
>TRBJ2-3|TRBV18|.|TRBD2
CASSPQLLAGTFADTQYF
TGTGCCAGCTCACCACAGTTACTAGCGGGGACTTTTGCGGATACGCAGTATTTT
>TRBJ1-3|TRBV5-1|.|.
CASSSSTVSGNTIYF
TGCGCCAGCAGCTCCTCGACCGTGTCTGGAAACACCATATATTTT
>TRBJ1-4|TRBV27|.|TRBD1
CASSPGTGRATNEKLFF
TGTGCCAGCAGTCCAGGGACAGGGCGAGCAACTAATGAAAAACTGTTTTTT
>TRBJ2-7|TRBV28|.|.
CASSFGAAGGYEQYF
TGTGCCAGCAGTTTCGGCGCCGCAGGGGGGTACGAGCAGTACTTC